This record covers a single T cell receptor (beta chain). Its specificity is unknown. Sequencing was performed with immunoSEQ multiplex PCR; in TCRdb, only in-frame clones are kept and a portion is missing. The sample shows approximately 150,000 clones, 80% to 95% of them seen only once. The CDR3 has 16 residues. J was trimmed by 4 bases and V by 0 bases; bases with no gene match: 8. Germline CDR1 reads GTSNPN; CDR2 reads SVGIG (reference sequence). The data are from a study of T cell responses to AZD1222 COVID-19 vaccine. Overall study results and limits: A mostly white British donor set with more females was recruited, and clonal diversity was possibly underestimated. Among spike-specific TCRs, nearly half reportedly target unmutated variant regions. Just five to seven AZD1222 recipients tested seropositive at baseline.

This sequence originates from an adult who received the AZD1222 COVID-19 vaccine. The chain recombines TRBV30 with TRBJ1-2; 10 bases are shared with TRBD1. The material was peripheral blood, obtained 28 days after the second AZD1222 dose. The CDR3 nucleotides read TGTGCCTGGAGTGTACTCCGGGACAGGGGAGCCTATGGCTACACCTTC. It encodes CAWSVLRDRGAYGYTF.